A selection of T cell receptor beta chains follows, all from one sample in a study of blood T cell repertoires in COVID-19. Clones were read by immunoSEQ multiplex PCR, and TCRdb kept only the in-frame ones, dropping some. The sample has 97,000 or so clones, about 72% seen once. Source material: peripheral blood. These receptors were obtained from a man in his sixties with active or convalescent COVID-19. Each CDR3 is given with its conserved first and last residue. The D gene is left open where the match is weak. Rows may omit the clone size; those that give it use once, few, many or a size class.

DNA: TGTGCCAGCTCACCGAGGACCCAGGGATCGGCCACTGAAGCTTTCTTT; CDR3: CASSPRTQGSATEAFF; size: NA; D: NA; J: TRBJ1-1; V: TRBV18
DNA: TGTGCCAGCAGCTTCGGAGGGGGCACCTACAATGAGCAGTTCTTC; CDR3: CASSFGGGTYNEQFF; size: NA; D: NA; J: TRBJ2-1; V: TRBV11-3
DNA: TGTGCCAGCAGTGAAGCGGGAGGGCCAAATGAGCAGTTCTTC; CDR3: CASSEAGGPNEQFF; size: NA; D: TRBD2; J: TRBJ2-1; V: TRBV6-4
DNA: TGTGCCAGCAGTGAGCAGACAGGGCAGCATTTT; CDR3: CASSEQTGQHF; size: NA; D: TRBD1; J: TRBJ1-5; V: TRBV2
DNA: TGTGCCACCCAACGGGACAGAAAAGGCTACACCTTC; CDR3: CATQRDRKGYTF; size: NA; D: TRBD1; J: TRBJ1-2; V: TRBV28
DNA: TGTGCTAGTGGTTTGGCGAACAACTACAATGAGCAGTTCTTC; CDR3: CASGLANNYNEQFF; size: once; D: NA; J: TRBJ2-1; V: TRBV12-5
DNA: TGTGCCAGCAGCGCCCGACAGGGGTGGGACACTGAAGCTTTCTTT; CDR3: CASSARQGWDTEAFF; size: few; D: TRBD1; J: TRBJ1-1; V: TRBV11-2
DNA: TGTGCCAGCAGGATACTAGCGGGCACAGATACGCAGTATTTT; CDR3: CASRILAGTDTQYF; size: NA; D: TRBD2; J: TRBJ2-3; V: TRBV2
DNA: TGTGCCAGCAGCCCCCGGGACTTTTCGAACACCGGGGAGCTGTTTTTT; CDR3: CASSPRDFSNTGELFF; size: NA; D: NA; J: TRBJ2-2; V: TRBV9
DNA: TGTGCCACCAGTGACCCCATAGCGGGAGGGCCAGATACGCAGTATTTT; CDR3: CATSDPIAGGPDTQYF; size: once; D: TRBD2; J: TRBJ2-3; V: TRBV24-1
DNA: TGTGCCAGCAGCCAGGGACAGGGGGGGGACACTGAAGCTTTCTTT; CDR3: CASSQGQGGDTEAFF; size: NA; D: TRBD1; J: TRBJ1-1; V: TRBV6-6